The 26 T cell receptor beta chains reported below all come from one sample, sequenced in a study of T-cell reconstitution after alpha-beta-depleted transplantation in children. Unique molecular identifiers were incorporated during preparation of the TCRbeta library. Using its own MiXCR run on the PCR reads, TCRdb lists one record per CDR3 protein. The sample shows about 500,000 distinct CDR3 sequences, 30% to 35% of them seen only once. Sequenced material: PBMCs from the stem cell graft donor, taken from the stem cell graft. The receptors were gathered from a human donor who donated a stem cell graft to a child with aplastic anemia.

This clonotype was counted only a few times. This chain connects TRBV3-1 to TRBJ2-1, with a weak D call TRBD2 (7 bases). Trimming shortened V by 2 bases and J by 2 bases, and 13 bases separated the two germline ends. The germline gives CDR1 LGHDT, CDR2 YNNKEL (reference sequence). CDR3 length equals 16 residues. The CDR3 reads CASSQMAGAAYNEQFF. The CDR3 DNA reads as TGTGCCAGCAGCCAAATGGCGGGGGCGGCCTACAATGAGCAGTTCTTC.

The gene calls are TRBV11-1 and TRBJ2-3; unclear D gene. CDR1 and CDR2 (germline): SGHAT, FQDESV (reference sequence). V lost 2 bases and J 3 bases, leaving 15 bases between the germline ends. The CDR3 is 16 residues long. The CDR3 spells CASSLNRAGKTDTQYF. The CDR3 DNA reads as TGTGCCAGCAGCTTAAATCGGGCAGGAAAAACAGATACGCAGTATTTT.

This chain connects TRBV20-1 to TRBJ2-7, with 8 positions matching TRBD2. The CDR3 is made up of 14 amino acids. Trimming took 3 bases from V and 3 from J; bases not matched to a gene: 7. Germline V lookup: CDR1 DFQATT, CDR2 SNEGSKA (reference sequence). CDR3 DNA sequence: TGCAGTGCTAGGGAACTAGCGGAGTTCTACGAGCAGTACTTC. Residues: CSARELAEFYEQYF.

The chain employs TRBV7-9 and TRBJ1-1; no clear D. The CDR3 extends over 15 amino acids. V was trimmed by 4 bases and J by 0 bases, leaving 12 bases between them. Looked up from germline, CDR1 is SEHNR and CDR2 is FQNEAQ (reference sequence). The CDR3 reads CASSSLETVNTEAFF. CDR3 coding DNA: TGTGCCAGCAGCTCCTTGGAGACGGTGAACACTGAAGCTTTCTTT.

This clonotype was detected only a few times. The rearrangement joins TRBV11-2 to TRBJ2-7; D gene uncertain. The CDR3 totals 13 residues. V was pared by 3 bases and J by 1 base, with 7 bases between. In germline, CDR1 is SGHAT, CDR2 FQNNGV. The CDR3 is CASSFGRSYEQYF. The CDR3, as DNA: TGTGCCAGCAGCTTCGGCAGATCCTACGAGCAGTACTTC.

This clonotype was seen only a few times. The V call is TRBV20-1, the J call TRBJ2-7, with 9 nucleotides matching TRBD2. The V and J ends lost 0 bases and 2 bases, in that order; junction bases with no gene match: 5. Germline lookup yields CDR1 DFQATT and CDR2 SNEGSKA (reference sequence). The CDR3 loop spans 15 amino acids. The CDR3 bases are TGCAGTGCTAGAGAGGCGCGGGAGGGGACCTACGAGCAGTACTTC. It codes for CSAREAREGTYEQYF.

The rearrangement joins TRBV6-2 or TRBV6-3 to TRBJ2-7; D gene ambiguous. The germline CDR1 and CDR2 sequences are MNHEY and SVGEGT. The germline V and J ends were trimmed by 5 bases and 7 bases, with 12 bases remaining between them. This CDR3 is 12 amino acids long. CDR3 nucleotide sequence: TGTGCCAGCAGTCCCGTATGGCGGGAGCAGTACTTC. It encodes CASSPVWREQYF.

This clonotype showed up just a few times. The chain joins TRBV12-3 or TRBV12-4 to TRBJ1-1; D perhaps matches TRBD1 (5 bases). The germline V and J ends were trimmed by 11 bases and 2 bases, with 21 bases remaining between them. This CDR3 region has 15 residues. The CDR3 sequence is CAVSAGRAGNTEAFF. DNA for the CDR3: TGTGCCGTCTCCGCCGGCAGGGCGGGAAACACTGAAGCTTTCTTT.

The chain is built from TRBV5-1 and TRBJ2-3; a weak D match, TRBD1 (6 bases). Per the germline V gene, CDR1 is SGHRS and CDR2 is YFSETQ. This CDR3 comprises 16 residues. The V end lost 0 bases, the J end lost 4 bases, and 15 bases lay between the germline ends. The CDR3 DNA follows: TGCGCCAGCAGCTTGGCTGAGGCTCCAGGGGCAGATACGCAGTATTTT. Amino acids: CASSLAEAPGADTQYF.

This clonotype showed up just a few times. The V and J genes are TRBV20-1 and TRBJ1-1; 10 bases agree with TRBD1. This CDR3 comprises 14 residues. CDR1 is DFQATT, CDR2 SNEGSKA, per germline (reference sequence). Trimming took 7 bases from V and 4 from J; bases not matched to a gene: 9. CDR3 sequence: CSVPPGQGLTEAFF. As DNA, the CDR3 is TGCAGTGTTCCACCGGGACAGGGGCTCACTGAAGCTTTCTTT.

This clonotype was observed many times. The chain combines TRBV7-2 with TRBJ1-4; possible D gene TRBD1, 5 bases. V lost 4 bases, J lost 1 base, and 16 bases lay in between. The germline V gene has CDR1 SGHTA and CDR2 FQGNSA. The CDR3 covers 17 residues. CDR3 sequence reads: CASSSTLGQGTNEKLFF. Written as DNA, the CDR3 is TGTGCCAGCAGCTCCACCCTAGGGCAGGGAACTAATGAAAAACTGTTTTTT.

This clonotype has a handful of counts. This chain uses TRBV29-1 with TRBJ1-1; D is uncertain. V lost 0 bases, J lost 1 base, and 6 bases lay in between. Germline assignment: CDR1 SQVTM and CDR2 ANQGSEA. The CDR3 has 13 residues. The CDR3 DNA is TGCAGCGTTGAAGATGTGGGGAACACTGAAGCTTTCTTT. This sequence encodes CSVEDVGNTEAFF.

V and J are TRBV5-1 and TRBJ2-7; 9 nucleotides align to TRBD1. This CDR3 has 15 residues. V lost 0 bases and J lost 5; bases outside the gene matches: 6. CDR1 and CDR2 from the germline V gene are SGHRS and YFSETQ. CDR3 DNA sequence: TGCGCCAGCAGCTTGGGACAGGGGGGCATACACGAGCAGTACTTC. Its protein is CASSLGQGGIHEQYF.

CDR3 amino acids: CASSRTSSGTYEQYF. In DNA form, the CDR3 reads TGCGCCAGCAGCCGAACTTCAAGCGGGACCTACGAGCAGTACTTC. The chain carries TRBV5-1 and TRBJ2-7; 7 bases align to TRBD2. The CDR3 contains 15 residues. With 4 bases clipped from V and 2 bases from J, the junction kept 9 bases outside the gene matches. Germline CDR1 and CDR2: SGHRS and YFSETQ.

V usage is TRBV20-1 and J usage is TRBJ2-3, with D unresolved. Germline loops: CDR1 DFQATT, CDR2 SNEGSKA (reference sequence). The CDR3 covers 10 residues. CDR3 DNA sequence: TGCTCGATGGGCACAGATACGCAGTATTTT. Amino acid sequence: CSMGTDTQYF.

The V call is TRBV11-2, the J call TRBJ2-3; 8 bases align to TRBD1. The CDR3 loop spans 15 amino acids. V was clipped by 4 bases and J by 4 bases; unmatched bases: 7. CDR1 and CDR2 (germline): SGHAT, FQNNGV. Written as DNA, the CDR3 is TGTGCCAGCAGCTGGGACAGGTCCGTCGCAGATACGCAGTATTTT. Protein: CASSWDRSVADTQYF.

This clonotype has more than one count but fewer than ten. CDR3 region: CASSLSVYYEQYF. CDR3 in DNA: TGTGCCAGCAGTTTATCGGTCTATTACGAGCAGTACTTC. This sequence joins TRBV12-3 or TRBV12-4 and TRBJ2-7, with unresolved D. Trimming left V 2 bases short and J 4 bases short, with 9 bases between. CDR3 length: 13 amino acids.

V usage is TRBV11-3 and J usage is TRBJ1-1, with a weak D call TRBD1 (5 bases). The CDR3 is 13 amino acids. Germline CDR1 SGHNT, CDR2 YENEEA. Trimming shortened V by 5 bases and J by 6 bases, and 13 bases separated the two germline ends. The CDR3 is CASSPREVAEAFF. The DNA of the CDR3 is TGTGCCAGCAGCCCCAGGGAAGTCGCTGAAGCTTTCTTT. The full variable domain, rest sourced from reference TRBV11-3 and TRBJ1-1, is EAGVVQSPRYKIIEKKQPVAFWCNPISGHNTLYWYLQNLGQGPELLIRYENEEAVDDSQLPKDRFSAERLKGVDSTLKIQPAELGDSAVYLCASSPREVAEAFFGQGTRLTVV.

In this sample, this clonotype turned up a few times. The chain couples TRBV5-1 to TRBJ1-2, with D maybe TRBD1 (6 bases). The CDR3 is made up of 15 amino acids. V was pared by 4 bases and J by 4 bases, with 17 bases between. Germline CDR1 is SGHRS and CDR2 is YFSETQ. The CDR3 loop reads CASSPLRGITYGYTF. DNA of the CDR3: TGCGCCAGCAGCCCCCTGAGGGGGATCACCTATGGCTACACCTTC.

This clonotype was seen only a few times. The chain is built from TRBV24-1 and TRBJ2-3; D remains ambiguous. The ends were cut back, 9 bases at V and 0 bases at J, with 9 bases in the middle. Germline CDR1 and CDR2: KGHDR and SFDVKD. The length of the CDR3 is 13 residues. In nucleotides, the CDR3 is TGTGCCACCGGAGAGACTAGCACAGATACGCAGTATTTT. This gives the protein CATGETSTDTQYF.

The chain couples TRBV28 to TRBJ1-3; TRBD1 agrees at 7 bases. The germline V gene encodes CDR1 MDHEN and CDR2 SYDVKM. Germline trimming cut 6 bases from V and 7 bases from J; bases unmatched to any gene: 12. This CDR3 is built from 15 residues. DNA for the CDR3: TGTGCCAGCAGCTTACCTGACAGGGTTGGTAACACCATATATTTT. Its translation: CASSLPDRVGNTIYF.

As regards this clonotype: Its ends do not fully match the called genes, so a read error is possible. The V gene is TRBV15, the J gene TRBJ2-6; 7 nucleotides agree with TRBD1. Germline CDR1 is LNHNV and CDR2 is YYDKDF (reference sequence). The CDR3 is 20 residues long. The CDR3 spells CATSRDSWDSKSSGANGLTF. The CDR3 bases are TGTGCCACCAGCAGAGATTCTTGGGACAGCAAGAGCTCTGGGGCCAACGGCCTGACTTTC.

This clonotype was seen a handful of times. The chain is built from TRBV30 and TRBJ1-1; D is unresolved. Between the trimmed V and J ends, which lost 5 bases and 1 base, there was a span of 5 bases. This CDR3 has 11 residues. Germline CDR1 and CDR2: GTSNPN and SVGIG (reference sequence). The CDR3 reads CAWAENTEAFF. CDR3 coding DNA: TGTGCCTGGGCAGAGAACACTGAAGCTTTCTTT.

The CDR3 nucleotides are TGTGCCACCAGCAGAACTCCGGGACTAGCGTCTGGCACAGATACGCAGTATTTT. Amino acids: CATSRTPGLASGTDTQYF. The V and J genes are TRBV15 and TRBJ2-3, with 10 positions matching TRBD2. Germline values: CDR1 LNHNV, CDR2 YYDKDF (reference sequence). The CDR3 runs to 18 residues. The V segment lost 2 bases and the J segment 1 base; nucleotides outside the gene matches: 9. The entire variable domain, with the rest obtained from reference TRBV15 and TRBJ2-3, is as follows: DAMVIQNPRYQVTQFGKPVTLSCSQTLNHNVMYWYQQKSSQAPKLLFHYYDKDFNNEADTPDNFQSRRPNTSFCFLDIRSPGLGDTAMYLCATSRTPGLASGTDTQYFGPGTRLTVL.

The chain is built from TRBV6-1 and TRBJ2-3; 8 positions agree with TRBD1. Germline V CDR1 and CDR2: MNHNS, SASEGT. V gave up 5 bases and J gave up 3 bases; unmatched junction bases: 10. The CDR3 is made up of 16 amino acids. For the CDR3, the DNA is TGTGCCAGCAGTCGAATCCCGGGACAGGCTACAGATACGCAGTATTTT. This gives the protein CASSRIPGQATDTQYF.

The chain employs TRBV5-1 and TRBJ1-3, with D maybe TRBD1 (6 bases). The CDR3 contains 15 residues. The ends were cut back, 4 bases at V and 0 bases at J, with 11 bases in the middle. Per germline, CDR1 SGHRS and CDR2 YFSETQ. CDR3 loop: CASSPGDVSGNTIYF. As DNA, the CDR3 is TGCGCCAGCAGCCCAGGGGACGTCTCTGGAAACACCATATATTTT.